The sequence of this T cell receptor (beta chain) was determined in a study of Graves' ophthalmopathy and Graves' hyperthyroidism. In the study overall: Cases classed as stable hyperthyroidism had no ophthalmopathy within 18 months of follow-up. Study-wide findings and caveats: Separation of ophthalmopathy from stable hyperthyroidism was achieved by a 13-signature model, at 85% to 90% sensitivity and under 82% specificity.

Hyperthyroidism patients, aged 18 to 65, were newly diagnosed, under 2 months' duration. Physicians reached a diagnosis by relying on clinical symptoms, serum thyroxine, TRAb, thyroid ultrasound and orbital computed tomography. The sequenced template was RNA, covering the TCR beta CDR3 region. The workflow started with a first-round RT-PCR run with HTBI primers and then moved on to a second-round multiplex PCR. Via MiXCR, TCRdb re-called the multiplex PCR reads, giving one row per CDR3 protein. The sample includes about 1.1 million distinct CDR3 sequences, roughly 35% of them seen just once. The table lists this clonotype with many counts. As yet, its antigen is unknown. The specimen was peripheral blood or thyroid tissue (not recorded which). The sequence was collected from an adult man with Graves' hyperthyroidism.

The chain's CDR3 is CASMTYGEQYF. CDR3 in DNA: TGTGCCAGCATGACCTATGGTGAGCAGTACTTC. The chain carries TRBV2 and TRBJ2-7; D is ambiguous. Trimming removed 7 bases from V and 7 bases from J, with 11 bases in between. The CDR3 spans 11 residues. Germline CDR1 SNHLY, CDR2 FYNNEI.